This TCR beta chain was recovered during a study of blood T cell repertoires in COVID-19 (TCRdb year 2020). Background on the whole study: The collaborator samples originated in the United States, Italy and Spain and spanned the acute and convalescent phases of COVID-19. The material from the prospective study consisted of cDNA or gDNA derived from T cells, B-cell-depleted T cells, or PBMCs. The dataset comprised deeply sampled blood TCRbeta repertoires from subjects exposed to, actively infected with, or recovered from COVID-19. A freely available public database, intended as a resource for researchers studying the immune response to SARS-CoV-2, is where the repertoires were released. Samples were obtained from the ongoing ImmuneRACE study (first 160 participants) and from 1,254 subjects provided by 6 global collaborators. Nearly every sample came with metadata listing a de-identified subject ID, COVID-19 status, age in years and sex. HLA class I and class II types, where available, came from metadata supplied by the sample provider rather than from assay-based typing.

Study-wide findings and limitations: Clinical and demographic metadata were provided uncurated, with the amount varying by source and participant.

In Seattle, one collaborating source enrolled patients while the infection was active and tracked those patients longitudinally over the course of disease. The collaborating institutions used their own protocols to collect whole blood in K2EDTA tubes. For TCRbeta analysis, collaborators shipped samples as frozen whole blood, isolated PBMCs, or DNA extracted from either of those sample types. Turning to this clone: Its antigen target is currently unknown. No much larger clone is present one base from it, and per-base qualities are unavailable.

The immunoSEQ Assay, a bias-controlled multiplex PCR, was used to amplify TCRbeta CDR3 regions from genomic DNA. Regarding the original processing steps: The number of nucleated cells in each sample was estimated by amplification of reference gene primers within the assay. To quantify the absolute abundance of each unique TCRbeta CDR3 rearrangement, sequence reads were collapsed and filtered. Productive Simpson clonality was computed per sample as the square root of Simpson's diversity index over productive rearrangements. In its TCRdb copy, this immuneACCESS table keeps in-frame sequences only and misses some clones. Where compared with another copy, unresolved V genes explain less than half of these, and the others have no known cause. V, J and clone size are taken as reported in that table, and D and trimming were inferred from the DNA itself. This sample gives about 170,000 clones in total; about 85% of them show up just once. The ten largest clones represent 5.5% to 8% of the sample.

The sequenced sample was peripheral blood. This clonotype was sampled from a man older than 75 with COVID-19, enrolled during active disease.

For the CDR3, the sequence is CASSYSQVENSPLHF. The nucleotide sequence reads as follows: TGTGCCAGCAGTTACTCGCAGGTTGAGAATTCACCCCTCCACTTT. The rearranged chain carries TRBV6-5 and TRBJ1-6; the D gene is unclear. V was cut back by 0 bases and J by 7 bases, leaving a gap of 10 bases between them. As encoded in the germline V gene, CDR1 is MNHEY while CDR2 is SVGAGI. The CDR3 contains 15 residues, cysteine and phenylalanine counted. The retained sequence is limited to the CDR3, 45 bases, with the frame set at the first base.